The clone carrying this T cell receptor beta chain was detected a few times. What it binds is not known. This sample is part of a study of T-cell reconstitution after alpha-beta-depleted transplantation in children. Study-wide findings and caveats: After one year, T-cell counts and TCRbeta diversity mostly came from new T cells.

A library of TCRbeta sequences, prepared with unique molecular identifiers, was generated. TCRdb fed the PCR reads into MiXCR, producing one record per CDR3 protein. Of around 800,000 distinct CDR3 sequences listed, under 20% were seen once; the top ten hold under 6%. This specimen was PBMCs, mostly from graft donor cells, taken 360 days after TCRalphabeta/CD19-depleted stem cell transplant. This clonotype was obtained from a male patient between 5 and 17 years old who had a stem cell transplant for acute lymphoblastic leukemia, so the T cells may come from the graft donor.

CDR3 sequence (DNA): TGTGCCAGCAGCTTAGGGCCAGGGGACTATGGCTACACCTTC. This codes for CASSLGPGDYGYTF. V usage is TRBV7-9 and J usage is TRBJ1-2; the D gene is possibly TRBD1 (6 bases). The germline V and J ends were trimmed by 1 base and 3 bases, with 9 bases remaining between them. This CDR3 has 14 residues. Germline assignment: CDR1 SEHNR and CDR2 FQNEAQ (reference sequence).